This T cell receptor (beta chain) came from a study of graft-versus-host responses after intestinal transplantation. Study overall: Induction using anti-thymocyte globulin, followed by tacrolimus and steroids for roughly 3 years, was given to all recipients. The study's findings and limits: In recipient marrow, GvH clones were found, and some appeared first in ileum or blood. Circulating GvH clone levels at their peak were associated with HvG declines (early post-transplant).

The protocol was immunoSEQ multiplex PCR, while the TCRdb copy is restricted to in-frame clones and leaves out a portion. The repertoire holds nearly 45,000 clones, with 90% to 95% as singletons. The CDR3 is 15 amino acids. The V and J ends lost 4 bases and 6 bases, in that order; junction bases with no gene match: 4. CDR1 is MNHNS, CDR2 SASEGT, per germline. On this clone: The antigen is undetermined.

The sample in question was PBMCs, obtained 524 days after transplant. This receptor was taken from a human patient who received an intestinal transplant, so some T cells may come from the graft donor. V is TRBV6-1 and J is TRBJ2-3; 13 nucleotides agree with TRBD2. The CDR3 DNA reads TGTGCCAGCAGTGGGACTAGCGGGAGTGGGGATACGCAGTATTTT. Its translation is CASSGTSGSGDTQYF.